This TCR beta chain was sequenced for a study of blood T cell repertoires in COVID-19 (dated by TCRdb to the early 2020s). For context, the study as a whole: Samples covering the acute and convalescent phases of COVID-19 were provided by collaborators in the United States, Italy and Spain. HLA class I and class II types, where available, came from metadata supplied by the sample provider rather than from assay-based typing. The repertoires were made available in a free public database intended to serve as a resource for research on the immune response to SARS-CoV-2. Deeply sampled blood TCRbeta repertoires from subjects exposed to, actively infected with, or recovered from COVID-19 were included in the dataset. The samples were drawn from two sources: the first 160 participants of the ongoing ImmuneRACE study, and some 1,300 subjects contributed by 6 global collaborators. Sample metadata almost always included a de-identified subject ID, COVID-19 status, age in years and sex. The material from the prospective study consisted of cDNA or gDNA derived from T cells, B-cell-depleted T cells, or PBMCs.

Paper-wide results and their limitations: Clinical and demographic metadata were provided uncurated, with the amount varying by source and participant.

TCRbeta CDR3 regions were amplified from genomic DNA using the immunoSEQ Assay, a bias-controlled multiplex PCR. Regarding the original processing steps: The number of nucleated cells in each sample was estimated from the amplification of reference gene primers within the assay. To quantify the absolute abundance of each unique TCRbeta CDR3 rearrangement, sequence reads were collapsed and filtered. Productive Simpson clonality was computed per sample as the square root of Simpson's diversity index over productive rearrangements. Drawn from immuneACCESS, this table holds only the in-frame rearrangements with V and J called that TCRdb kept. Clones are partly lost; checked studies trace under half to an unresolved V gene and leave the rest unexplained. V and J calls and clone size are given by that table; D and trimming were obtained from the DNA. The sample contains around 250,000 clones, about 85% of them found a single time. The ten most abundant clones make up roughly 1.9% of the sample.

The CDR3 goes from the cysteine to the phenylalanine over 11 residues. The CDR3 DNA has 33 bases and is translated from base 1. V is reduced by 5 bases and J by 10 bases, leaving a spacing of 9 bases between them. Based on the germline V gene (reference sequence), the CDR1 and CDR2 sequences are LNHDA and SQIVND. A remark on this clone: It lacks a known antigen. The input lacks base qualities; no much larger clone sits a single base away.

A second Seattle source provided samples from volunteer blood donors who had recovered from COVID-19. Whole blood was collected in K2EDTA tubes by collaborating institutions according to the institutions' own protocols. Collaborator samples were shipped for TCRbeta analysis as frozen whole blood, isolated PBMCs, or DNA extracted from either sample type. Material for sequencing was peripheral blood. The V gene is TRBV19 and the J gene is TRBJ1-5, with no confidently assigned D gene. This TCR derives from a man aged 30 to 45 who had recovered from COVID-19. At the DNA level, the sequence is TGTGCCAGTAGTCAACTTGGTCCCCAGCATTTT. Translated, it gives CASSQLGPQHF.